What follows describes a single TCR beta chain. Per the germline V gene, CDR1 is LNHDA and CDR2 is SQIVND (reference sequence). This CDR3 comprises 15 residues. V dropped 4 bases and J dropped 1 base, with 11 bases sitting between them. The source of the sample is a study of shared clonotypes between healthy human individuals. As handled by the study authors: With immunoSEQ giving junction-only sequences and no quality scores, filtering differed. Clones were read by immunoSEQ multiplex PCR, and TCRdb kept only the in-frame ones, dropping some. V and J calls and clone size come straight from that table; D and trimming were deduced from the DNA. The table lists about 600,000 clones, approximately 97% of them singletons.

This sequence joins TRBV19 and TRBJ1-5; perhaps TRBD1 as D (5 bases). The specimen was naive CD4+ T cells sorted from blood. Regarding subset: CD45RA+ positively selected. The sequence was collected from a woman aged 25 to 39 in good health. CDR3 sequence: CASSTGGSSNQPQHF. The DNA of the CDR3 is TGTGCCAGTAGTACTGGGGGATCGAGCAATCAGCCCCAGCATTTT.